Listed below are T cell receptor beta chains from one sample, sequenced in a study of beta chain features in type 1 diabetes. TCRdb keeps only in-frame clones here, not all; method: immunoSEQ multiplex PCR. The data hold 250,000 to 300,000 clones, with roughly 24% observed a single time. The sample was naive CD4+ T cells from blood. These receptors originate from a woman in her 30s with type 1 diabetes. The CDR3 runs from the conserved cysteine through the conserved F or W. The D gene is left open where the match is weak. Size values are once, few and many counts, or a class for expanded clones, and some rows have none.

clone_size | j_call | v_call | d_call | cdr3_aa | cdr3_nt
. | TRBJ2-5 | TRBV6-1 | . | CASSLGFHLGETQYF | TGTGCCAGCAGTCTCGGGTTCCACCTTGGGGAGACCCAGTACTTC
. | TRBJ2-3 | TRBV30 | TRBD2 | CAWSPRLAGATDTQYF | TGTGCCTGGAGCCCCCGACTAGCGGGAGCCACAGATACGCAGTATTTT
. | TRBJ2-5 | TRBV4-1 | TRBD2 | CASSQPGGRKQETQYF | TGCGCCAGCAGCCAACCCGGCGGGAGAAAACAAGAGACCCAGTACTTC
few | TRBJ2-5 | TRBV7-9 | . | CASSRLADQETQYF | TGTGCCAGCAGTCGCTTAGCGGATCAAGAGACCCAGTACTTC
few | TRBJ1-1 | TRBV7-6 | . | CASSQGLDTEAFF | TGTGCCAGCAGCCAGGGGCTTGACACTGAAGCTTTCTTT
. | TRBJ2-7 | TRBV5-1 | TRBD2 | CASSLEVLAGPHEQYF | TGCGCCAGCAGCTTGGAGGTACTAGCGGGGCCCCACGAGCAGTACTTC
few | TRBJ2-2 | TRBV28 | . | CASSTPTSTGELFF | TGTGCCAGCAGTACCCCGACAAGTACCGGGGAGCTGTTTTTT
. | TRBJ2-7 | TRBV4-1 | TRBD2 | CASSPPRDYLSEQYF | TGCGCCAGCAGCCCACCGAGGGACTACCTCTCCGAGCAGTACTTC
. | TRBJ2-3 | TRBV29-1 | TRBD2 | CSSNTGSGRTDTQYF | TGCAGCTCCAATACTGGTAGCGGGAGGACAGATACGCAGTATTTT
. | TRBJ2-1 | TRBV7-3 | . | CASSIGLYNEQFF | TGTGCCAGCAGCATCGGACTATACAATGAGCAGTTCTTC
. | TRBJ2-1 | TRBV18 | TRBD2 | CASSPLRTSGNEQFF | TGTGCCAGCTCACCGCTTCGGACTAGCGGAAATGAGCAGTTCTTC